This T cell receptor (beta chain) is drawn from a study of blood T cell repertoires in COVID-19. Turning to the study itself: Sites in the United States, Italy and Spain provided acute and convalescent COVID-19 samples.

The CDR3 extends over 14 amino acids. From germline, CDR1 is SGHNT and CDR2 YYREEE (reference sequence). The V and J ends lost 2 bases and 3 bases, in that order; junction bases with no gene match: 4. Original processing notes: Nucleated cell counts were estimated from reference gene primer amplification. Assay used: immunoSEQ multiplex PCR; TCRdb lists only in-frame clones, some missing. V, J and clone size reflect that table, while D and trimming were determined from the DNA. The top ten clones hold roughly 4.2% of a sample with 300,000 to 400,000 clones, 80% to 90% of them seen once. The sequencing sample was made of PBMCs or T cells enriched from blood (not recorded which). This chain connects TRBV5-4 to TRBJ2-5; 7 bases are shared with TRBD2. The TCR originated in a woman between 35 and 50 years old with acute COVID-19. The CDR3 sequence is CASSFGGGKETQYF. CDR3 in DNA: TGTGCCAGCAGCTTTGGCGGGGGAAAAGAGACCCAGTACTTC. Looking up the rest from reference TRBV5-4 and TRBJ2-5 gives the full variable domain: ETGVTQSPTHLIKTRGQQVTLRCSSQSGHNTVSWYQQALGQGPQFIFQYYREEENGRGNFPPRFSGLQFPNYSSELNVNALELDDSALYLCASSFGGGKETQYFGPGTRLLVL.